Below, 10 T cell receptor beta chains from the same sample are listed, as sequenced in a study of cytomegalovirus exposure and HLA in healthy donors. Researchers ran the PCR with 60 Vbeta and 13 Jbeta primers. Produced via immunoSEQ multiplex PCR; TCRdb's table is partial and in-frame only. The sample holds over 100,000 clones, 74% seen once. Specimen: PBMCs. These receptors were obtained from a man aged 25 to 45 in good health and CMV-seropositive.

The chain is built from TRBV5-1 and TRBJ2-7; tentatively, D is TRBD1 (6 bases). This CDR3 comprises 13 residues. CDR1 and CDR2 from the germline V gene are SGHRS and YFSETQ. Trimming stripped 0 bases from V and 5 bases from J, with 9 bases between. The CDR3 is CASSLVDSHEQYF. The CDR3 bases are TGCGCCAGCAGCTTGGTGGACAGCCACGAGCAGTACTTC.

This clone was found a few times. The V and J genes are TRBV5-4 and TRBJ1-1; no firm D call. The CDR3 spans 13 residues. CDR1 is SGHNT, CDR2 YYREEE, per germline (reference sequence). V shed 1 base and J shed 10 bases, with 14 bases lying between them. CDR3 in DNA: TGTGCCAGCAGCTTGTTTAGTACTCTTGGAGCTTTCTTT. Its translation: CASSLFSTLGAFF.

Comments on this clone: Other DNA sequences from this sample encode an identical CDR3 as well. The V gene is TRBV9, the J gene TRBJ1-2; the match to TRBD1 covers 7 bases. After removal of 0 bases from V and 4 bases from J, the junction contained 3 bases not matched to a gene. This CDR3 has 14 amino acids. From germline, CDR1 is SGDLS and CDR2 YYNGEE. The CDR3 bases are TGTGCCAGCAGCGTAGGACAGGGTCCCTATGGCTACACCTTC. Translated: CASSVGQGPYGYTF.

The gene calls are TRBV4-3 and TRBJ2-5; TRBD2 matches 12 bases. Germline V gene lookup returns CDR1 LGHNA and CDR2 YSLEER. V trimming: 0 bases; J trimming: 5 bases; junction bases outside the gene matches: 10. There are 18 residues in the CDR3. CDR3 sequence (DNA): TGCGCCAGCAGCCAAGAGGGGCTAGCGGGGGGGCCACGGGAGACCCAGTACTTC. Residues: CASSQEGLAGGPRETQYF.

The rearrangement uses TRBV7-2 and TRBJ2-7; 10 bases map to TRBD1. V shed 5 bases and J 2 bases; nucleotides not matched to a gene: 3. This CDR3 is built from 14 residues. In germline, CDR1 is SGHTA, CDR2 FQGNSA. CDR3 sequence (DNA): TGTGCCAGCAGCCCCGACAGGGGGCCCTACGAGCAGTACTTC. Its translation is CASSPDRGPYEQYF.

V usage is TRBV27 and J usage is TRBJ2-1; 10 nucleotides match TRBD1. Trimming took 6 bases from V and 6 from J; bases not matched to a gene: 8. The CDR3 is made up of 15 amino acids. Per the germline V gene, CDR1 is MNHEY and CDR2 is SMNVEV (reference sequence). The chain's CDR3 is CASRNRQGARNEQFF. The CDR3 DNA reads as TGTGCCAGCAGGAATCGACAGGGGGCTCGCAATGAGCAGTTCTTC.

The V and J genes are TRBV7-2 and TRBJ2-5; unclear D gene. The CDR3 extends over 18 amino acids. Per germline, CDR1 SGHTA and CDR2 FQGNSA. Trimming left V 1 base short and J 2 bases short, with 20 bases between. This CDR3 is CASSLEADLRDTQETQYF. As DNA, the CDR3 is TGTGCCAGCAGCTTAGAAGCCGACTTGAGAGATACACAAGAGACCCAGTACTTC.

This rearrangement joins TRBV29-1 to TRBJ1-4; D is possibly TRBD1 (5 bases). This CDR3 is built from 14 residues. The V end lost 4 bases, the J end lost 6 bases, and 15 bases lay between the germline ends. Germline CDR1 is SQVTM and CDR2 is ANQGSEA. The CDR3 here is CSVAGDWLYEKLFF. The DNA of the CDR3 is TGCAGCGTTGCGGGGGATTGGCTCTATGAAAAACTGTTTTTT.

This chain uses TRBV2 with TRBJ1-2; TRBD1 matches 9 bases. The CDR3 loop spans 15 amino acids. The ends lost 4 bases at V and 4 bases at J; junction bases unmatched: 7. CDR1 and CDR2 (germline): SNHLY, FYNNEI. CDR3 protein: CASSGDRVVSYGYTF. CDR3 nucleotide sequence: TGTGCCAGCAGTGGGGACAGGGTCGTTAGCTATGGCTACACCTTC.

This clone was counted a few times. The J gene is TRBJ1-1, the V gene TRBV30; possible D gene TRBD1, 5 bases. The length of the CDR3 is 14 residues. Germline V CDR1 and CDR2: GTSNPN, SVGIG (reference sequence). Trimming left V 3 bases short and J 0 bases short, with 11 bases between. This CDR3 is CAWSETVLNTEAFF. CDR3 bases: TGTGCCTGGAGCGAGACAGTCCTGAACACTGAAGCTTTCTTT.